This TCR beta chain was profiled in a study of blood T cell repertoires in COVID-19. In the study overall: The study drew acute and convalescent COVID-19 samples from the United States, Italy and Spain. In each case, the material was cDNA or gDNA derived from T cells, B-cell-depleted T cells, or PBMCs.

The CDR3 is 16 residues long. Trimming left V 4 bases short and J 0 bases short, with 14 bases between. Germline lookup yields CDR1 MNHNS and CDR2 SASEGT. Seattle cases were enrolled at active infection and followed longitudinally. Authors' analysis steps: Counts of nucleated cells, estimated from reference gene primer amplification, were obtained. Produced via immunoSEQ multiplex PCR; TCRdb's table is partial and in-frame only. Clonal size and the V and J genes are those of that table, whereas D and trimming came from the DNA. The table records fewer than 700,000 clones, less than 90% of them present only once.

The genes are TRBV6-1 and TRBJ2-3, with TRBD2 as a possible D gene (5 bases). The sequence was collected from a woman aged 45-59 years with COVID-19, enrolled during active disease. Input material: peripheral blood. The DNA for the CDR3 is TGTGCCAGCAGTGTTAATCCTAGCCGGAGCACAGATACGCAGTATTTT. Translated: CASSVNPSRSTDTQYF.